The 13 T cell receptor beta chains listed next were all sequenced from one sample in a study of cytomegalovirus exposure and HLA in healthy donors. With 60 Vbeta and 13 Jbeta primers, the PCR was carried out. Data came from immunoSEQ multiplex PCR; TCRdb stores just in-frame clones and leaves some out. The data show 100,000 to 150,000 clones, around 74% seen once. Sequencing used PBMCs. The receptors were gathered from a woman aged 45-60 years in good health and CMV-seropositive.

CDR3: CASSQVSTGGSCGYTF. The CDR3 DNA follows: TGCGCCAGCAGCCAAGTCTCGACAGGGGGTTCATGTGGCTACACCTTC. The chain employs TRBV4-3 and TRBJ1-2, with 9 bases fitting TRBD1. The CDR3 is made up of 16 amino acids. The germline V gene encodes CDR1 LGHNA and CDR2 YSLEER. The V gene end was trimmed by 1 base and the J gene end by 7 bases; junction bases not matched to a gene: 10.

This sequence joins TRBV19 and TRBJ1-4, with TRBD1 matching 8 bases. This CDR3 spans 15 amino acids. Trimming at V came to 7 bases and at J to 5 bases, leaving 9 bases not matched to a gene. Germline assignment: CDR1 LNHDA and CDR2 SQIVND (reference sequence). CDR3 sequence (DNA): TGTGCCAGTACCCCCCCGGGACAGGCAAATGAAAAACTGTTTTTT. The encoded protein is CASTPPGQANEKLFF. The variable domain in full, with the rest retrieved from reference TRBV19 and TRBJ1-4, is DGGITQSPKYLFRKEGQNVTLSCEQNLNHDAMYWYRQDPGQGLRLIYYSQIVNDFQKGDIAEGYSVSREKKESFPLTVTSAQKNPTAFYLCASTPPGQANEKLFFGSGTQLSVL.

This chain joins TRBV18 and TRBJ2-5; 11 nucleotides line up with TRBD1. Trimming took 5 bases from V and 11 from J; bases not matched to a gene: 7. The CDR3 contains 13 residues. The germline CDR1 and CDR2 sequences are KGHSH and LQKENI. The CDR3 sequence: CASSGQGAREQYF. The CDR3 coding sequence is TGTGCCAGCTCAGGACAGGGGGCGAGGGAGCAGTACTTC.

The chain uses TRBV9 and TRBJ2-2; D is uncertain. This CDR3 is built from 15 residues. Germline V gives CDR1 SGDLS, CDR2 YYNGEE. Between the trimmed V and J ends, which lost 0 bases and 4 bases, there was a span of 10 bases. The CDR3 is CASSVGSDPTGELFF. DNA for the CDR3: TGTGCCAGCAGCGTAGGAAGCGATCCCACCGGGGAGCTGTTTTTT.

This chain connects TRBV10-2 to TRBJ2-7; no definite D call. This CDR3 region has 12 residues. The V gene lost 8 bases and the J gene lost 1 base, with 9 bases spanning the gap. The germline gives CDR1 WSHSY, CDR2 SAAADI. The chain's CDR3 is CASQSQSYEQYF. The CDR3 DNA is TGCGCCAGCCAAAGCCAATCCTACGAGCAGTACTTC.

The V call is TRBV9, the J call TRBJ1-4; D is perhaps TRBD1 (5 bases). The CDR3 contains 15 residues. V was cut by 1 base and J by 5 bases, with 12 bases left in between. Germline-derived CDR1 and CDR2 are SGDLS and YYNGEE. The CDR3 region has the DNA TGTGCCAGCAGCGTACAGGGTAGAAGAAATGAAAAACTGTTTTTT. The encoded protein is CASSVQGRRNEKLFF.

V and J are TRBV13 and TRBJ2-3, with 14 bases identical to TRBD2. The length of the CDR3 is 18 residues. The V segment lost 2 bases and the J segment 4 bases; nucleotides outside the gene matches: 8. Germline CDR1 and CDR2: PRHDT and FYEKMQ (reference sequence). In DNA form, the CDR3 reads TGTGCCAGCAGCTTACCTGGACTAGCGGGGGGAGGGCCAGATACGCAGTATTTT. Translation gives CASSLPGLAGGGPDTQYF.

This clone was recorded a few times. A far larger clone is just one base off, so this is likely a read error. The chain links TRBV7-2 to TRBJ2-7; tentative D call: TRBD2 (5 bases). CDR3 length: 13 amino acids. The V gene's germline CDR1 is SGHTA and CDR2 FQGNSA. V was shortened by 5 bases and J by 7 bases, with 15 bases between the two germline ends. This CDR3 is CASSNPPTGEQYF. The CDR3 DNA reads as TGTGCCAGCAGCAACCCCCCGACGGGAGAGCAGTACTTC.

The chain recombines TRBV7-9 with TRBJ2-5; 8 positions match TRBD2. The trim removed 0 bases at V and 5 bases at J, leaving 8 bases unmatched. The CDR3 runs to 16 residues. From germline, CDR1 is SEHNR and CDR2 FQNEAQ (reference sequence). CDR3 DNA: TGTGCCAGCAGCTTAGCTTCGGGGGGGGGCCGTGAGACCCAGTACTTC. Its translation is CASSLASGGGRETQYF. Full variable domain (missing parts from reference TRBV7-9 and TRBJ2-5): DTGVSQNPRHKITKRGQNVTFRCDPISEHNRLYWYRQTLGQGPEFLTYFQNEAQLEKSRLLSDRFSAERPKGSFSTLEIQRTEQGDSAMYLCASSLASGGGRETQYFGPGTRLLVL.

This clone was found many times. This chain joins TRBV6-5 and TRBJ1-5; D unclear. CDR3 size: 15 residues. V was clipped by 6 bases and J by 0 bases, with 12 bases between them. Germline V gene lookup returns CDR1 MNHEY and CDR2 SVGAGI. The CDR3 DNA reads as TGTGCCAGCAGCTTGACACCTTATAGCAATCAGCCCCAGCATTTT. Protein: CASSLTPYSNQPQHF.

Regarding this clone: At one boundary the junction diverges from the germline segment, which might be a read error. The chain couples TRBV7-7 to TRBJ2-5; D call uncertain. The CDR3 totals 13 residues. Germline CDR1 reads SSHAT; CDR2 reads FNYEAQ (reference sequence). The CDR3 reads CASSPRLGETQYF. The DNA of the CDR3 is TGTGCTAGCAGCCCTCGTCTGGGCGAGACCCAGTACTTC.

This sequence joins TRBV11-2 and TRBJ1-6, with 8 bases fitting TRBD1. CDR1 SGHAT and CDR2 FQNNGV come from the germline V gene. The trim removed 8 bases at V and 7 bases at J, leaving 1 base unmatched. This CDR3 spans 12 amino acids. In nucleotides, the CDR3 is TGTGCCAGCGGGACAGGCAATTCACCCCTCCACTTT. It is translated as CASGTGNSPLHF.

This chain's CDR3 is CASREGRTLGLFF. In DNA, the CDR3 is TGTGCCAGCAGGGAGGGTCGGACCCTGGGGCTGTTTTTT. The chain couples TRBV6-1 to TRBJ1-4; D not resolved. The V gene's germline CDR1 is MNHNS and CDR2 SASEGT. The ends were cut back, 6 bases at V and 14 bases at J, with 19 bases in the middle. This CDR3 contains 13 residues.